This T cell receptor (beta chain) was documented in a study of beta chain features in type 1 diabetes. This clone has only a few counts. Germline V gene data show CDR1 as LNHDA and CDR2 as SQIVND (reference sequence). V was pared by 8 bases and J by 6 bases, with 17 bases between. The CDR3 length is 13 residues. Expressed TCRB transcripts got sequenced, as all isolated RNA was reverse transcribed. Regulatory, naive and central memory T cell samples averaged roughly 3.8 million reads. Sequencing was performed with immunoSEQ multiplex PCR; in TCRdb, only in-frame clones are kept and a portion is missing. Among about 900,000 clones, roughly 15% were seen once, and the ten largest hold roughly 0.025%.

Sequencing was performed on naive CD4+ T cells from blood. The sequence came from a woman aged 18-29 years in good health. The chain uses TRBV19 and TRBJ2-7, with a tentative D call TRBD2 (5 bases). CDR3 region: CASGIASGSEQYF. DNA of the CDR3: TGTGCCAGTGGAATCGCGTCGGGGAGCGAGCAGTACTTC.